A selection of T cell receptor beta chains follows, all from one sample in a study of control samples from healthy donors and cancer patients. Here immunoSEQ multiplex PCR was the method, and the copy in TCRdb shows in-frame clones only, minus some. The sample has about 69,000 clones; around 84% are singletons. Sequencing was carried out using PBMCs. These receptors originate from a woman aged 45-65 years with lung cancer. The CDR3 runs from the conserved cysteine through the conserved F or W. The D gene is left open where the match is weak. Clone sizes are given selectively: once, few, many, or a class where the clone is expanded.

d_gene	abundance	v_gene	j_gene	CDR3aa	CDR3nt
-	once	TRBV5-1	TRBJ2-7	CASSLFGTKSYEQYF	TGCGCCAGCAGCTTGTTTGGGACAAAATCATACGAGCAGTACTTC
-	-	TRBV7-9	TRBJ1-2	CASSSTGFNYGYTF	TGTGCCAGCAGTTCGACAGGCTTCAACTATGGCTACACCTTC
TRBD1	-	TRBV11-2	TRBJ1-1	CASSLEAGGGTEAFF	TGTGCCAGCAGCTTAGAAGCAGGGGGCGGCACTGAAGCTTTCTTT
-	-	TRBV19	TRBJ1-1	CASRHSQGTEAFF	TGTGCCAGTAGACACAGTCAGGGAACTGAAGCTTTCTTT
-	-	TRBV4-2	TRBJ2-7	CASRGLRTYEQYF	TGTGCCTCCAGGGGACTTCGTACCTACGAGCAGTACTTC
TRBD2	-	TRBV10-3	TRBJ2-1	CAISERVAGVDNEQFF	TGTGCCATCAGTGAAAGAGTAGCGGGGGTGGACAATGAGCAGTTCTTC
-	-	TRBV7-2	TRBJ1-1	CASSLAGHMNTEAFF	TGTGCCAGCAGCCTTGCGGGACACATGAACACTGAAGCTTTCTTT
TRBD1	-	TRBV7-6	TRBJ2-7	CASSSGTGGSYEQYF	TGTGCCAGCAGCTCAGGCACAGGGGGCTCCTACGAGCAGTACTTC
-	-	TRBV9	TRBJ2-2	CASSVDPESGELFF	TGTGCCAGCAGCGTAGACCCTGAGTCCGGGGAGCTGTTTTTT
TRBD1	-	TRBV27	TRBJ2-7	CASGLTGGNEQYF	TGTGCCAGCGGCCTGACAGGGGGCAACGAGCAGTACTTC
-	-	TRBV9	TRBJ2-7	CASSVATLDEQYF	TGTGCCAGCAGCGTAGCTACATTGGACGAGCAGTACTTC
TRBD1	once	TRBV27	TRBJ2-7	CASSLSLPGQGYEQYF	TGTGCCAGCAGTTTATCGCTGCCCGGACAGGGCTACGAGCAGTACTTC
-	-	TRBV7-9	TRBJ1-4	CASSLPSPTTNEKLFF	TGTGCCAGCAGCTTACCTAGTCCAACAACTAATGAAAAACTGTTTTTT
-	-	TRBV7-2	TRBJ2-1	CASSPRDGQWVGDEQFF	TGTGCCAGCAGCCCGCGAGACGGGCAGTGGGTCGGGGATGAGCAGTTCTTC
-	-	TRBV12-3/TRBV12-4	TRBJ1-2	CASSGGGVYGYTF	TGTGCCAGCAGCGGGGGAGGGGTCTATGGCTACACCTTC
-	few	TRBV2	TRBJ2-7	CASSTAFKEQYF	TGTGCCAGCAGTACCGCATTTAAGGAGCAGTACTTC
-	-	TRBV18	TRBJ1-1	CASLPQGQANTEAFF	TGTGCCAGCCTCCCCCAGGGGCAAGCGAACACTGAAGCTTTCTTT
-	once	TRBV5-5	TRBJ2-3	CASSPLGFDTQYF	TGTGCCAGCAGCCCACTGGGATTTGATACGCAGTATTTT
TRBD1	-	TRBV3-1/TRBV3-2	TRBJ1-5	CASSQGWTGQNQPQHF	TGTGCCAGCAGCCAAGGTTGGACAGGCCAGAATCAGCCCCAGCATTTT
-	-	TRBV18	TRBJ1-5	CASSSEGTNQPQHF	TGTGCCAGTTCCTCCGAGGGCACAAATCAGCCCCAGCATTTT
-	-	TRBV28	TRBJ1-5	CASSFGDSNQPQHF	TGTGCCAGCAGTTTTGGTGATAGCAATCAGCCCCAGCATTTT
-	-	TRBV5-6	TRBJ1-2	CASSLSHGGYTF	TGTGCCAGCAGCTTGTCCCACGGGGGCTACACCTTC
-	once	TRBV27	TRBJ1-1	CASSLGGNTEAFF	TGTGCCAGCAGCCTCGGGGGGAACACTGAAGCTTTCTTT